This T cell receptor (beta chain) was recorded in a study of OX40 agonist ivuxolimab in advanced cancers. About the research overall: From about 23 to 85 years was the age range, with a mean of around 56 years, and nearly 85% were male. Therapy given before enrollment (anti-PD-1, anti-PD-L1 or anti-CTLA-4) was allowed, and over 35% had some. Study-level results: It was also the case that some nonresponders had low normalized T-cell clonal expansion.

CDR3 length equals 14 residues. The V end lost 3 bases, the J end lost 7 bases, and 15 bases lay between the germline ends. In germline, CDR1 is MDHEN, CDR2 SYDVKM. Comments on this clone: What it recognizes is unknown.

The repertoire was sequenced with immunoSEQ multiplex PCR; TCRdb's copy has only in-frame clones and lacks some. The sample carries over 50,000 clones, roughly 80% recorded once. Material: CD4+ or CD8+ T cells sorted from blood, obtained in a trial of the OX40 agonist ivuxolimab. This chain uses TRBV28 with TRBJ1-2, with TRBD1 as a possible D gene (6 bases). The source of this sequence is an adult with an advanced solid tumor such as melanoma, head and neck, liver or kidney cancer. The CDR3 loop is CASSFIVRTVGYTF. In DNA form, the CDR3 reads TGTGCCAGCAGTTTTATAGTCAGGACAGTTGGCTACACCTTC.